These T cell receptor beta chains were read from a single sample in a study of siplizumab effects on memory and regulatory T cells. Some clones are missing from TCRdb's copy, which holds only in-frame ones; the method was immunoSEQ multiplex PCR. The repertoire holds 45,000 to 60,000 clones, with more than 85% as singletons. Sequencing input: naive CD8+ T cells sorted from blood. Receptors originate from a human donor in good health. Each CDR3 is given with its conserved first and last residue. Some rows mark clone size as missing; the rest say once, few, many or name a class of expanded clone.

J,size,V,CDR3
TRBJ1-5,few,TRBV15,CATSTGQYSNQPQHF
TRBJ2-7,NA,TRBV9,CASSAGTGVHYEQYF
TRBJ2-1,NA,TRBV10-2,CASSSGSGSSYNEQFF
TRBJ2-1,NA,TRBV5-1,CASSANNWDRSSYNEQFF
TRBJ2-3,NA,TRBV23-1,CASSLKRGLAGDGDTQYF
TRBJ1-2,once,TRBV29-1,CSVEGLQERRGGGYTF
TRBJ2-1,NA,TRBV6-5,CASSHGGDEQFF
TRBJ1-4,NA,TRBV2,CALIVGGGGEKLFF
TRBJ2-7,NA,TRBV9,CASSPTGLSYEQYF
TRBJ2-1,once,TRBV19,CASSIGRSSYNEQFF
TRBJ2-1,NA,TRBV19,CASSIPPDNEQFF
TRBJ2-1,NA,TRBV2,CASSDIPGLAKNEQFF
TRBJ2-7,NA,TRBV2,CASSESGAYYEQYF
TRBJ2-7,NA,TRBV19,CASSTWDGSYEQYF
TRBJ2-3,NA,TRBV9,CASSPGTSGWGTDTQYF
TRBJ1-2,NA,TRBV5-5,CASSPGTHGYTF
TRBJ2-1,NA,TRBV6-5,CASRPGQNYNEQFF
TRBJ2-7,NA,TRBV19,CASTMSHGGSYEQYF
TRBJ2-5,once,TRBV25-1,CASSEWEPQETQYF
TRBJ1-5,NA,TRBV27,CASRGWDREVSYSNQPQHF
TRBJ2-7,NA,TRBV19,CASTLSGATYEQYF
TRBJ2-7,NA,TRBV4-1,CASSQVVALGREQYF
TRBJ1-1,NA,TRBV4-1,CASSQGGQGAFTEAFF
TRBJ2-1,NA,TRBV7-8,CASSSPGLEVEQFF
TRBJ1-2,NA,TRBV5-1,CASSLEGPGTANFAGYGYTF
TRBJ1-1,NA,TRBV4-1,CASSQDSPEAFF
TRBJ2-7,once,TRBV5-1,CASSLAVDPPYEQYF
TRBJ1-1,NA,TRBV19,CASSIMINTEAFF
TRBJ1-4,NA,TRBV6-5,CASSSLGTGEEKLFF
TRBJ2-3,NA,TRBV7-2,CASSKGTSGVTDTQYF
TRBJ1-1,NA,TRBV27,CASSSLLGLSTEAFF
TRBJ2-1,NA,TRBV7-7,CASSLDGDYNEQFF
TRBJ2-4,NA,TRBV19,CASSMGTGSLNIQYF
TRBJ2-5,NA,TRBV7-8,CASSLALKGGQETQYF
TRBJ2-3,NA,TRBV29-1,CSVVAGGTDTQYF
TRBJ2-7,once,TRBV4-1,CASSQEKREAYEQYF
TRBJ2-5,once,TRBV5-1,CASSLGLGQETQYF
TRBJ2-1,NA,TRBV12-5,CASGLSRDRGYNEQFF
TRBJ2-7,NA,TRBV4-1,CASSLTVTGGYEQYF
TRBJ2-3,once,TRBV15,CATSNQRSRTDTQYF
TRBJ2-7,once,TRBV7-8,CASSLYRDEQYF
TRBJ2-3,NA,TRBV19,CASTKNPSTDTQYF
TRBJ2-7,NA,TRBV11-2,CASSTGTGGYEQYF
TRBJ1-5,few,TRBV4-1,CASSPDRPIQPQHF
TRBJ1-3,NA,TRBV9,CASSVGLGGTGNTIYF
TRBJ2-1,NA,TRBV7-6,CATSPGGNEQFF
TRBJ2-1,NA,TRBV19,CASSPVLANEQFF
TRBJ1-3,NA,TRBV2,CASSDFSGNTIYF